This T cell receptor (beta chain) was retrieved from a study of early T cells in non-severe SARS-CoV-2 infection. Study context: From unsorted whole blood, bulk RNA was sequenced, and the chains remained unpaired.

General study findings and limits: Matching results from VDJdb favored anti-spike CD8 responses, leaving private and CD4 specificities undetected.

A few counts support this clonotype. The antigen remains unidentified. Germline V gives CDR1 SGHRS, CDR2 YFSETQ. The CDR3 sequence is 13 residues long. Trimming removed 5 bases from V and 2 bases from J, with 8 bases in between. Researchers attached unique molecular identifiers to individual cDNA molecules. MiXCR, run by TCRdb on the 5' RACE reads, gives a single entry per CDR3 protein. The sample includes just under 65,000 distinct CDR3 sequences, over 9% of them seen just once. Sequences were derived from whole blood, sampled at baseline. The sequence was collected from an adult who was a healthcare worker with PCR-confirmed SARS-CoV-2 infection or an uninfected control (not recorded which). The chain carries TRBV5-1 and TRBJ1-3; D remains ambiguous. The CDR3, as DNA: TGCGCCAGCAGGGCCAGTACTGGAAACACCATATATTTT. Amino acid sequence: CASRASTGNTIYF. The entire variable domain, with the rest obtained from reference TRBV5-1 and TRBJ1-3, is as follows: KAGVTQTPRYLIKTRGQQVTLSCSPISGHRSVSWYQQTPGQGLQFLFEYFSETQRNKGNFPGRFSGRQFSNSRSEMNVSTLELGDSALYLCASRASTGNTIYFGEGSWLTVV.